The 10 T cell receptor beta chains below come from one sample, sequenced in a study of early T cells in non-severe SARS-CoV-2 infection. TCRdb redid the calling of the 5' RACE reads with MiXCR, one entry per CDR3 protein. The data show about 130,000 distinct CDR3 sequences, with about 15% seen just once and 20% to 25% held by the top ten. The sequenced sample was whole blood. Source of these receptors: an adult who was a healthcare worker with PCR-confirmed SARS-CoV-2 infection or an uninfected control (not recorded which).

This clonotype was picked up a small number of times. The chain carries TRBV4-1 and TRBJ2-1; D not resolved. This CDR3 is built from 15 residues. Deletions cut 1 base from V and 4 bases from J, with 11 bases between. The V gene's germline CDR1 is MGHRA and CDR2 YSYEKL. CDR3 residues: CASSQVGRTYNEQFF. In DNA, the CDR3 is TGCGCCAGCAGCCAAGTAGGACGAACATACAATGAGCAGTTCTTC.

This clonotype was picked up many times. The chain couples TRBV28 to TRBJ1-1; D might be TRBD1 (5 bases). This CDR3 comprises 16 residues. The V end lost 4 bases, the J end lost 4 bases, and 19 bases lay between the germline ends. Per germline, CDR1 MDHEN and CDR2 SYDVKM. CDR3 sequence (DNA): TGTGCCAGCAGTTCGACTCGGACGGGACCGACCACTGAAGCTTTCTTT. This encodes CASSSTRTGPTTEAFF. The entire variable domain, with the rest obtained from reference TRBV28 and TRBJ1-1, is as follows: DVKVTQSSRYLVKRTGEKVFLECVQDMDHENMFWYRQDPGLGLRLIYFSYDVKMKEKGDIPEGYSVSREKKERFSLILESASTNQTSMYLCASSSTRTGPTTEAFFGQGTRLTVV.

The rearrangement uses TRBV5-1 and TRBJ2-3; 11 bases agree with TRBD2. Germline V gene sequence: CDR1 SGHRS, CDR2 YFSETQ. V lost 5 bases, J lost 4 bases, and 6 bases stayed unmatched. This CDR3 comprises 15 residues. The CDR3 sequence: CASSGTSGGPDTQYF. The CDR3 DNA reads as TGCGCCAGCAGTGGAACTAGCGGGGGCCCAGATACGCAGTATTTT.

The chain links TRBV5-6 to TRBJ2-5; D gene unclear. Germline-derived CDR1 and CDR2 are SGHDT and YYEEEE. V was shortened by 4 bases and J by 7 bases, with 14 bases between the two germline ends. This CDR3 contains 13 residues. The DNA of the CDR3 is TGTGCCAGCAGCACGGGTTCCGTTGGGACCCAGTACTTC. It translates to CASSTGSVGTQYF.

This clonotype has ten or more counts. This chain uses TRBV20-1 with TRBJ2-5; D tentatively fits TRBD1 or TRBD2 (5 bases each). V lost 8 bases and J 5 bases, leaving 21 bases between the germline ends. The CDR3 covers 14 residues. Germline CDR1 is DFQATT and CDR2 is SNEGSKA (reference sequence). DNA for the CDR3: TGCAGTACTAAGGCCCGAACGGGGCAGGAGACCCAGTACTTC. Protein product: CSTKARTGQETQYF.

The sample holds a few counts of this clonotype. The genes are TRBV20-1 and TRBJ1-1; D uncertain. Germline lookup yields CDR1 DFQATT and CDR2 SNEGSKA (reference sequence). V lost 4 bases to trimming and J lost 1 base, with 4 bases between them. CDR3 length equals 11 residues. The CDR3 bases are TGCAGTGCTATCGAGAACACTGAAGCTTTCTTT. Protein: CSAIENTEAFF.

The chain uses TRBV5-1 and TRBJ1-6; unclear D gene. CDR3 length: 15 amino acids. Per the germline V gene, CDR1 is SGHRS and CDR2 is YFSETQ. Trimming pared 4 bases from V and 8 bases from J, leaving 16 bases between. Here the CDR3 reads CASSQRVAQDSPLHF. The CDR3 DNA follows: TGCGCCAGCAGCCAAAGGGTCGCCCAAGATTCACCCCTCCACTTT.

This clonotype has more than one count but fewer than ten. J is TRBJ2-1 and V is TRBV2; unclear D gene. This CDR3 has 11 amino acids. With 4 bases removed from V and 13 bases from J, the gap between germline ends came to 11 bases. CDR1 SNHLY and CDR2 FYNNEI come from the germline V gene. The CDR3, as DNA: TGTGCCAGCAGTGTGGAGTCTCAACAGTTCTTC. Encoded protein: CASSVESQQFF.

The gene calls are TRBV2 and TRBJ2-3; 9 bases align to TRBD2. The CDR3 is 18 residues long. The germline V gene has CDR1 SNHLY and CDR2 FYNNEI. Trimming at V came to 4 bases and at J to 4 bases, leaving 15 bases not matched to a gene. This chain's CDR3 is CASSVQGPGLATPDTQYF. The CDR3 nucleotides read TGTGCCAGCAGTGTCCAGGGACCGGGACTAGCAACCCCAGATACGCAGTATTTT.

This clonotype was seen only a few times. J is TRBJ2-5 and V is TRBV6-1, with a possible D match to TRBD1 (5 bases). The CDR3 sequence is 15 residues long. V lost 4 bases, J lost 5 bases, and 17 bases lay in between. Germline V lookup: CDR1 MNHNS, CDR2 SASEGT. The CDR3 sequence: CASSGARGPGETQYF. The CDR3, as DNA: TGTGCCAGCAGTGGAGCTAGGGGCCCTGGGGAGACCCAGTACTTC.